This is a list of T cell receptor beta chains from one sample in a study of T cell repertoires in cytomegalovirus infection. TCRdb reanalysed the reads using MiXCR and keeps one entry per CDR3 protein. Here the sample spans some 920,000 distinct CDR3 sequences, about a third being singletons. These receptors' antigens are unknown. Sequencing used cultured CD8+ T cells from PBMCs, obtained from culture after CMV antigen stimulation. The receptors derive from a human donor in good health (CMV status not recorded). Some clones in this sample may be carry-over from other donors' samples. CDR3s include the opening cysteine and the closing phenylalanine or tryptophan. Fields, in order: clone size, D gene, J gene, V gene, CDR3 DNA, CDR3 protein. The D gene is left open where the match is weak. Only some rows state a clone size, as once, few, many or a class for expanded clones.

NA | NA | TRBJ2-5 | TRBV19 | TGTGCCAGTAGTATCATCTACGCTGAGACCCAGTACTTC | CASSIIYAETQYF
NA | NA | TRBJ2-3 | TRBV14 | TGTGCCAGCAGCCAAGGTCTCCTTCTGGGATTTAGCACAGATACGCAGTATTTT | CASSQGLLLGFSTDTQYF
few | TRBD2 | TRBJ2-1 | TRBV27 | TGTGCCAGCATCCGGACTAGCGGGGGGACTTACAATGAGCAGTTCTTC | CASIRTSGGTYNEQFF
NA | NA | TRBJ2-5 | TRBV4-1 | TGCGCCAGCAGCCACCTGAGCATACAAGAGACCCAGTACTTC | CASSHLSIQETQYF
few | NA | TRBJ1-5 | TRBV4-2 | TGTGCCAGCAGCCAAGGACACAACAATCAGCCCCAGCATTTT | CASSQGHNNQPQHF
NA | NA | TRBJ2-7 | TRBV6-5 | TGTGCCAGCAGTACCGACCATTTTTACACCTACGAGCAGTACTTC | CASSTDHFYTYEQYF
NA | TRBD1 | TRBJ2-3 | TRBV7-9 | TGTGCCAGCAGCATAGTAGGGGGCGCAGGCACAGATACGCAGTATTTT | CASSIVGGAGTDTQYF
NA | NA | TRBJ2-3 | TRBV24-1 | TGTGCCACCAGTGATCCGGGAGCCACAGATACGCAGTATTTT | CATSDPGATDTQYF
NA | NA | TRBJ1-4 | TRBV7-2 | TGTGCCAGCAGCTTGGAAAAACTGTTTTTT | CASSLEKLFF
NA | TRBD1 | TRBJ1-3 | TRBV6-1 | TGTGCCAGCAGTCCCGGGACAGGTTTCTCTGGAAACACCATATATTTT | CASSPGTGFSGNTIYF
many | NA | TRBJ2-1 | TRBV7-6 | TGTGCCAGCAGCCAGGGGTTAAGCTCCTACAATGAGCAGTTCTTC | CASSQGLSSYNEQFF
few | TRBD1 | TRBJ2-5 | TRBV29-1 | TGCAGCGTCAGGACAGGTCCGGAGACCCAGTACTTC | CSVRTGPETQYF
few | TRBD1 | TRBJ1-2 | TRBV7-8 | TGTGCCAGCAGCTTAGCGCCGGGACAGAATGGCTATGGCTACACCTTC | CASSLAPGQNGYGYTF
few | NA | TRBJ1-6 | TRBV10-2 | TGCGCCAGCTCTGAAAAGGGTGCGAGCTCCTATAATTCACCCCTCCACTTT | CASSEKGASSYNSPLHF
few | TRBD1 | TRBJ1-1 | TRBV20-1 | TGCAGTGCCGGGGGGACAGGTGAAGCTTTCTTT | CSAGGTGEAFF
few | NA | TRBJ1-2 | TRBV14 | TGTGCCAGCAGCAGAAGTCCGGGACTACAGGGCTACACCTTC | CASSRSPGLQGYTF
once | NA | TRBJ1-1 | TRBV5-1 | TGCGCCAGCAGCTTGTATGGGGCAGAGGGCACTGAAGCTTTCTTT | CASSLYGAEGTEAFF
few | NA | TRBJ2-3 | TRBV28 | TGTGCCAGCAGTTTTCGGACTTTCAGCACAGATACGCAGTATTTT | CASSFRTFSTDTQYF
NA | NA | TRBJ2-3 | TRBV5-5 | TGTGCCAGCTTCGCAGGGGCCGGCACAGATACGCAGTATTTT | CASFAGAGTDTQYF
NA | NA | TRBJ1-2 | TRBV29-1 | TGCAGCGTTGAAGCCCTACCGGGGCAGGGGCTACACTATGGCTACACCTTC | CSVEALPGQGLHYGYTF
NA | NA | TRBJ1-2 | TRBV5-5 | TGTGCCAGCAGCGGGGAAGAATATGGCTACACCTTC | CASSGEEYGYTF
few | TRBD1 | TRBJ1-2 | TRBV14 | TGTGCCAGCAGCCAACCTGGAGAGGGGGCGCAAGGCTACACCTTC | CASSQPGEGAQGYTF
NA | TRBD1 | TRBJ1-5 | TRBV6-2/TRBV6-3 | TGTGTCAGCTCTACTGAGGGGGCTCGGCAGCCCCAGCATTTT | CVSSTEGARQPQHF
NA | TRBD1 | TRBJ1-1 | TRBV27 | TGTGCCAGCAGTTTATCGGGCCGAGGGGACAGGAACACTGAAGCTTTCTTT | CASSLSGRGDRNTEAFF
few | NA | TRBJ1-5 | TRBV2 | TGTGCCAGCAGTGAGGAGGGGTATAGCAATCAGCCCCAGCATTTT | CASSEEGYSNQPQHF
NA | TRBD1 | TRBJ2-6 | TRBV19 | TGTGCCAGTAGCCCCCGGGACAGGGGCTCTGGGGCCAACGTCCTGACTTTC | CASSPRDRGSGANVLTF
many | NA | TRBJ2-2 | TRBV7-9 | TGTGCCAGCAGCTTCACAGGGAGTAACGAGGAGCTGTTTTTT | CASSFTGSNEELFF
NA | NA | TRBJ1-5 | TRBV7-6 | TGTGCCAGCAGCTTAGATCGGGGCAGCAGCAATCAGCCCCAGCATTTT | CASSLDRGSSNQPQHF
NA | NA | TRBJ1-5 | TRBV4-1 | TGCGCCAGCAGCCAAGATTGGGCGGAGCAGCCCCAGCATTTT | CASSQDWAEQPQHF
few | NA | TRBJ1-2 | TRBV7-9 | TGTGCCAGCAGCTCGAACATTGAGGTGCGGGGCTATGGCTACACCTTC | CASSSNIEVRGYGYTF
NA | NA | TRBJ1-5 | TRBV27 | TGTGCCAGCTCTGCCCAGACGGGTCCCAATCAGCCCCAGCATTTT | CASSAQTGPNQPQHF
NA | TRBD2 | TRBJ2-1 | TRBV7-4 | TGTGTCAGCAGCTACCCCGGGACTAGTGGGGTCAAGGAGCAGTTCTTC | CVSSYPGTSGVKEQFF
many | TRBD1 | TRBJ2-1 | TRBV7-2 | TGTGCCAGCAGTACAGGGGCGGGCGGATTCTACAATGAGCAGTTCTTC | CASSTGAGGFYNEQFF
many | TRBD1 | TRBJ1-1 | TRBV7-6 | TGTGCCAGCAGATTGGACAGGGGTAGGAACACTGAAGCTTTCTTT | CASRLDRGRNTEAFF
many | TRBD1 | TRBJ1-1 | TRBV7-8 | TGTGCCAGCAGCTCCGGGACAGGGGGCATTATAAACACTGAAGCTTTCTTT | CASSSGTGGIINTEAFF
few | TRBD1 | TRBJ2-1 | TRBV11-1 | TGTGCCAGCAGCCCGTGGACAGGGCCCTATAGCTCCTACAATGAGCAGTTCTTC | CASSPWTGPYSSYNEQFF
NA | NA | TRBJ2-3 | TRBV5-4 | TGTGCCAGCAGATCCACCCACACAGATACGCAGTATTTT | CASRSTHTDTQYF
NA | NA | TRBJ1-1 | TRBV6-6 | TGTGCCAGCAGTTACGTTGCAGACCTTGAAGCTTTCTTT | CASSYVADLEAFF
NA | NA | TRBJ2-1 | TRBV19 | TGTGCCAGTAGTATAGTCAGCTGGAGCTCCTACAATGAGCAGTTCTTC | CASSIVSWSSYNEQFF
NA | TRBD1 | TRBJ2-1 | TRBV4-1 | TGCGCCAGCAGCCAAGTAAGGACAGGGGAGTATGAGCAGTTCTTC | CASSQVRTGEYEQFF
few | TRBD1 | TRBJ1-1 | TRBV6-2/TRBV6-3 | TGTGCCAGCAGTTACTCCATTGGTGAGGGACAGGAGTATAACACTGAAGCTTTCTTT | CASSYSIGEGQEYNTEAFF
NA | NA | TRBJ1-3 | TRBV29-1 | TGCAGCGTCGGAGACACCTCTGGAAACACCATATATTTT | CSVGDTSGNTIYF
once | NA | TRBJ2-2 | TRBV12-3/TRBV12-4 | TGTGCCAGCAGACGGGACGACTCTCCCACCGGGGAGCTGTTTTTT | CASRRDDSPTGELFF
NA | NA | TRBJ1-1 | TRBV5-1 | TGCGCCAGCAGCTTAACAGGGCCGACGAACACTGAAGCTTTCTTT | CASSLTGPTNTEAFF
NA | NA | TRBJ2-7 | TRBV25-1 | TGTGCCAGCAGTGAATATATCCAACCCTACGAGCAGTACTTC | CASSEYIQPYEQYF
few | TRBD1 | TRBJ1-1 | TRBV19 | TGTGCCAGTAGTTACACAGGGGGGAGAACTGAAGCTTTCTTT | CASSYTGGRTEAFF
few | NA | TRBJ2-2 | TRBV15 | TGTGCCACCAGCAGTGTGAAACTCGCAGGCCGACCGAACACCGGGGAGCTGTTTTTT | CATSSVKLAGRPNTGELFF
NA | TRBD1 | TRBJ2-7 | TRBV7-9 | TGTGCCAGCAGCCATCCCGGGACAGACTACGAGCAGTACTTC | CASSHPGTDYEQYF
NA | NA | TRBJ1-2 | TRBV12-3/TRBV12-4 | TGTGTCAGCAGTCCAGGGCAGGTTGATGGCTACACCTTC | CVSSPGQVDGYTF